This T cell receptor beta chain was identified during a study of T cells in Graves' hyperthyroidism and ophthalmopathy. Findings and limits, study-wide: Ophthalmopathy was predicted by the model a median of 6.5 months ahead of onset.

Notes on this clonotype: No antigen is known for it.

CDR3 size: 16 residues. The ends lost 0 bases at V and 4 bases at J; junction bases unmatched: 4. From germline, CDR1 is PRHDT and CDR2 FYEKMQ (reference sequence). Patients were aged 18 to 65, had disease duration under 2 months, and had newly diagnosed hyperthyroidism. Investigators excluded patients with uncontrolled infection, other autoimmune disease, pregnancy or lactation. There were TCR beta CDR3 regions amplified from RNA transcripts. The study used the HTBI primer set for a first-round RT-PCR of the TCR CDR3. MiXCR was run by TCRdb on the multiplex PCR reads, yielding one entry per CDR3 protein. This sample has approximately 400,000 distinct CDR3 sequences, with 20% to 25% found just once.

Sequencing was performed on blood. The sequence was obtained from a man aged 50 to 59 with Graves' hyperthyroidism. The chain links TRBV13 to TRBJ2-1, with 9 bases lining up with TRBD2. CDR3 sequence (DNA): TGTGCCAGCAGCTTAGGCCTGACTAGCGGATACAATGAGCAGTTCTTC. Its protein is CASSLGLTSGYNEQFF.